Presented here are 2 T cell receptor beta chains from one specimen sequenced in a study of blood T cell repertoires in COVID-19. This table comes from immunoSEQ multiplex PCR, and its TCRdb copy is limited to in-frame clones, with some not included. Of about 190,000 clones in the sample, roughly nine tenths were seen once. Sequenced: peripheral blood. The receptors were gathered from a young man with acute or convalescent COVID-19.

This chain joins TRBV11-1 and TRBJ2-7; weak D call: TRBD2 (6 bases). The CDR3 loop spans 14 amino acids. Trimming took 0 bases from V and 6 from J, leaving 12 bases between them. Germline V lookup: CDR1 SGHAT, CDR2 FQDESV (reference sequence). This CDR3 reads CASSLASGGGEQYF. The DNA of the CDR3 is TGTGCCAGCAGCTTAGCGTCTGGGGGAGGCGAGCAGTACTTC. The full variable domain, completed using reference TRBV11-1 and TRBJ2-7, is EAEVAQSPRYKITEKSQAVAFWCDPISGHATLYWYRQILGQGPELLVQFQDESVVDDSQLPKDRFSAERLKGVDSTLKIQPAELGDSAMYLCASSLASGGGEQYFGPGTRLTVT.

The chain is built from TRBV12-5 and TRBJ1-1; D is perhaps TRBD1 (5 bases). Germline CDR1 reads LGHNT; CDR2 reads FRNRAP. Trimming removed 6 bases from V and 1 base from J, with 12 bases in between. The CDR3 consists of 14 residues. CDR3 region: CASGSGLRNTEAFF. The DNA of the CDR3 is TGTGCTAGTGGGTCGGGACTGAGGAACACTGAAGCTTTCTTT.